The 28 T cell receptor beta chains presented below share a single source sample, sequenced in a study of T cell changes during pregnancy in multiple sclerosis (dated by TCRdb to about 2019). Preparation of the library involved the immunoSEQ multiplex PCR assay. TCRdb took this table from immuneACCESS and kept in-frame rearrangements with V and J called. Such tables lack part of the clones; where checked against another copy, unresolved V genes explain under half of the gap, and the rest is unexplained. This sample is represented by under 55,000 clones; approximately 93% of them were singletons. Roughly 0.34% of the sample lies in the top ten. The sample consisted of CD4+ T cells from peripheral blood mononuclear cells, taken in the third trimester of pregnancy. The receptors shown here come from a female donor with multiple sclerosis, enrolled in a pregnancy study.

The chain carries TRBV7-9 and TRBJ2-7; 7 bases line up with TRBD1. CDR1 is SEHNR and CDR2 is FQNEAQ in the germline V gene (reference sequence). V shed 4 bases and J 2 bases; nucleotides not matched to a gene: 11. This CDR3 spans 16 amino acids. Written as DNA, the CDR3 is TGTGCCAGCAGCTCGAAGAGGACAGGAGACCCCTACGAGCAGTACTTC. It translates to CASSSKRTGDPYEQYF. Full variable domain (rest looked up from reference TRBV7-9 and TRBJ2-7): DTGVSQNPRHKITKRGQNVTFRCDPISEHNRLYWYRQTLGQGPEFLTYFQNEAQLEKSRLLSDRFSAERPKGSFSTLEIQRTEQGDSAMYLCASSSKRTGDPYEQYFGPGTRLTVT.

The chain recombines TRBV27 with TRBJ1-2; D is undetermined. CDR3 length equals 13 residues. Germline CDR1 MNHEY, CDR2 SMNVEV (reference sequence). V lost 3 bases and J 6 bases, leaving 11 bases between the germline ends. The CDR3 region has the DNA TGTGCCAGCAGTTTTACCGCGTTGAATGGCTACACCTTC. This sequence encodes CASSFTALNGYTF.

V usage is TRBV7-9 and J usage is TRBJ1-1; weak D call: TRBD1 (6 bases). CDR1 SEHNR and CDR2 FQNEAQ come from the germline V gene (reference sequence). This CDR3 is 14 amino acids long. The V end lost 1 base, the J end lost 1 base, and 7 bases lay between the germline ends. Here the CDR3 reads CASSLGRGNTEAFF. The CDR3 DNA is TGTGCCAGCAGCTTAGGCAGGGGGAACACTGAAGCTTTCTTT.

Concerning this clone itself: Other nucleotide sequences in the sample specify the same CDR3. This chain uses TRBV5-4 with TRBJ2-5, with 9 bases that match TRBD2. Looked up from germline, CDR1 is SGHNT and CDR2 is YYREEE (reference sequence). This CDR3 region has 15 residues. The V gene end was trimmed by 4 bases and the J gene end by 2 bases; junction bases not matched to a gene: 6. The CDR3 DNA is TGTGCCAGCAGCCTCAGCGGGGGGCCTCAAGAGACCCAGTACTTC. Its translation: CASSLSGGPQETQYF. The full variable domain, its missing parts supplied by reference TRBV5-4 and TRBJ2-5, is ETGVTQSPTHLIKTRGQQVTLRCSSQSGHNTVSWYQQALGQGPQFIFQYYREEENGRGNFPPRFSGLQFPNYSSELNVNALELDDSALYLCASSLSGGPQETQYFGPGTRLLVL.

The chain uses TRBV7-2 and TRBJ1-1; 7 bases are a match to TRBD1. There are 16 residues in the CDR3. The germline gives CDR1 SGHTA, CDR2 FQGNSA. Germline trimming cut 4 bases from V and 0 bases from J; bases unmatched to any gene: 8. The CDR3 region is CASSSQGGWVNTEAFF. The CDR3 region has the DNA TGTGCCAGCAGCTCCCAGGGGGGATGGGTGAACACTGAAGCTTTCTTT.

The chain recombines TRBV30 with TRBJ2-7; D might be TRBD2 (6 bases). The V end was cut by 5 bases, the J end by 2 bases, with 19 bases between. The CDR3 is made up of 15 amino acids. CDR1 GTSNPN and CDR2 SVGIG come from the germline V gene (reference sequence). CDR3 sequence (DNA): TGTGCCTGGGCCCGGTGGGAGGCAAAAACCTACGAGCAGTACTTC. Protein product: CAWARWEAKTYEQYF.

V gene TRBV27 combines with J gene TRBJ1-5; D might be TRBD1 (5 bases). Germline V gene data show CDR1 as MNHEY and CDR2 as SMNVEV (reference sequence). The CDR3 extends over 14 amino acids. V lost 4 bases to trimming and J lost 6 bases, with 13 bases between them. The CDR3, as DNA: TGTGCCAGCAGTTCCTACCGGGGGACTCAGCCCCAGCATTTT. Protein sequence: CASSSYRGTQPQHF.

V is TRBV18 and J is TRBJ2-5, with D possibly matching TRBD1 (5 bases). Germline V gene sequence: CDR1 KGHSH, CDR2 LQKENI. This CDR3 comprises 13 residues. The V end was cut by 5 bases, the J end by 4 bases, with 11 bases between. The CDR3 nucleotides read TGTGCCAGCTCATCGGACATTGGAGAGACCCAGTACTTC. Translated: CASSSDIGETQYF.

The chain's CDR3 is CASRSGGVTDTQYF. The CDR3 region has the DNA TGTGCCAGCAGATCAGGGGGTGTGACAGATACGCAGTATTTT. The rearrangement uses TRBV28 and TRBJ2-3; 7 nucleotides align to TRBD1. The CDR3 spans 14 residues. Trimming at V came to 6 bases and at J to 3 bases, leaving 6 bases not matched to a gene. The germline V gene encodes CDR1 MDHEN and CDR2 SYDVKM.

In nucleotides, the CDR3 is TGTGCCAGCAGCGAGAGAGGGGGCCTCTCCTACGAGCAGTACTTC. Protein sequence: CASSERGGLSYEQYF. The V and J genes are TRBV25-1 and TRBJ2-7; 7 nucleotides align to TRBD1. Losses at the gene ends were 6 bases for V and 0 bases for J; bases not matched to a gene: 8. CDR3 length equals 15 residues. Germline loops: CDR1 MGHDK, CDR2 SYGVNS.

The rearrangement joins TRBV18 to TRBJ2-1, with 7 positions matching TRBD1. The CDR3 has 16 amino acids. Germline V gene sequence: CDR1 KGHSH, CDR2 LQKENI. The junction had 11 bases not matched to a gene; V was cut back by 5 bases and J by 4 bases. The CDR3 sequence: CASSGEGADGYNEQFF. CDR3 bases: TGTGCCAGCTCAGGCGAGGGGGCGGACGGGTACAATGAGCAGTTCTTC. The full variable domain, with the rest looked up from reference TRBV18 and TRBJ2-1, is NAGVMQNPRHLVRRRGQEARLRCSPMKGHSHVYWYRQLPEEGLKFMVYLQKENIIDESGMPKERFSAEFPKEGPSILRIQQVVRGDSAAYFCASSGEGADGYNEQFFGPGTRLTVL.

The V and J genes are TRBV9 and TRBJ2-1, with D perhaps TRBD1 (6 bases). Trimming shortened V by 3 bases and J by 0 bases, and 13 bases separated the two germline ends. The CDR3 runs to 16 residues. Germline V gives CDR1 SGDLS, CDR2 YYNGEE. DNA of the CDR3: TGTGCCAGCAGCGGAGGGGGAACTAGCTCCTACAATGAGCAGTTCTTC. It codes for CASSGGGTSSYNEQFF. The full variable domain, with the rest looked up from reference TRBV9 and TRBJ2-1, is DSGVTQTPKHLITATGQRVTLRCSPRSGDLSVYWYQQSLDQGLQFLIQYYNGEERAKGNILERFSAQQFPDLHSELNLSSLELGDSALYFCASSGGGTSSYNEQFFGPGTRLTVL.

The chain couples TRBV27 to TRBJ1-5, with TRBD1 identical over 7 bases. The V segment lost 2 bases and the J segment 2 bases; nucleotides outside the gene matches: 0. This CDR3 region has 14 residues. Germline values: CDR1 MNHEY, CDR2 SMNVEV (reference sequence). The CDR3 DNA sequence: TGTGCCAGCAGTTTAGACAGGGGCAATCAGCCCCAGCATTTT. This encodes CASSLDRGNQPQHF.

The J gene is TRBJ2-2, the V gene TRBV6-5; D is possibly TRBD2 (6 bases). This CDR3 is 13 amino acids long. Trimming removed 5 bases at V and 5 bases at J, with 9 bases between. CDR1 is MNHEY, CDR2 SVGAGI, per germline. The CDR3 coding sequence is TGTGCCAGCAGTCTAGCGCGAACCGGGGAGCTGTTTTTT. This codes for CASSLARTGELFF.

As DNA, the CDR3 is TGTGCCAGAAGCTTGGTTGCGGATGAAGCTTTCTTT. Translated, it gives CARSLVADEAFF. V and J are TRBV5-3 and TRBJ1-1, with D unresolved. TRBV5-3 carries the ORF label, with uncertain function. Trimming took off 0 bases at V and 7 bases at J, with 7 bases between the two ends. The CDR3 is 12 amino acids.

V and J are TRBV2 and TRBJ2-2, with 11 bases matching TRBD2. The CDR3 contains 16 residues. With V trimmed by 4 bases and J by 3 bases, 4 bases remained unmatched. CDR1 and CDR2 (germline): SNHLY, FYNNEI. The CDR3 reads CASSALAGGYTGELFF. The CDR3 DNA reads TGTGCCAGCAGTGCTCTAGCGGGAGGTTACACCGGGGAGCTGTTTTTT.

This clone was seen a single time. This CDR3 is CAIRTDRGSTDTQYF. The CDR3 DNA is TGTGCCATCAGAACGGACAGGGGGAGTACAGATACGCAGTATTTT. This chain uses TRBV10-3 with TRBJ2-3, with 10 bases lining up with TRBD1. The CDR3 loop spans 15 amino acids. The V segment lost 6 bases and the J segment 3 bases; nucleotides outside the gene matches: 6. Germline CDR1 ENHRY, CDR2 SYGVKD.

CDR3 bases: TGTGCCAGCAGCTTGGGAGGGAACACTGAAGCTTTCTTT. Its protein product is CASSLGGNTEAFF. The rearrangement uses TRBV11-3 and TRBJ1-1, with unresolved D. The germline V gene encodes CDR1 SGHNT and CDR2 YENEEA. The CDR3 extends over 13 amino acids. Trimming pared 3 bases from V and 1 base from J, leaving 6 bases between.

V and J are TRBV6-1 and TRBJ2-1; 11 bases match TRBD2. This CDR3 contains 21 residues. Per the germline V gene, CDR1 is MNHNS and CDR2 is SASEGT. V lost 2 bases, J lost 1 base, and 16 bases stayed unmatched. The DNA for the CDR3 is TGTGCCAGCAGTGAACTTGGAACTAGCGGGAGATTAAATCGATCCTACAATGAGCAGTTCTTC. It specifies CASSELGTSGRLNRSYNEQFF.

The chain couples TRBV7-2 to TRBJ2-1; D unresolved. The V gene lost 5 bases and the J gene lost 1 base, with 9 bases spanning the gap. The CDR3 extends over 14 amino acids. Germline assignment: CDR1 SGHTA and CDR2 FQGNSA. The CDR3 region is CASSLQRSYNEQFF. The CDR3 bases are TGTGCCAGCAGCCTCCAGCGATCCTACAATGAGCAGTTCTTC.

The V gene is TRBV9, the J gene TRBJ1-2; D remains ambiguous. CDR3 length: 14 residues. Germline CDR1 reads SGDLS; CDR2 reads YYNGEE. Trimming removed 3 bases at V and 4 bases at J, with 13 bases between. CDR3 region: CASSARHTVYGYTF. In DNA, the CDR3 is TGTGCCAGCAGCGCCCGACACACCGTCTATGGCTACACCTTC.

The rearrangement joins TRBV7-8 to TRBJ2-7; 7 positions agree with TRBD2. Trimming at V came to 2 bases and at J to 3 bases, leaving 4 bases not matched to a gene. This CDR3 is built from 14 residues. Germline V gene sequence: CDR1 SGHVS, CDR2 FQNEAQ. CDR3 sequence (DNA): TGTGCCAGCAGCTTAACCAGCGGGGACTACGAGCAGTACTTC. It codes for CASSLTSGDYEQYF.

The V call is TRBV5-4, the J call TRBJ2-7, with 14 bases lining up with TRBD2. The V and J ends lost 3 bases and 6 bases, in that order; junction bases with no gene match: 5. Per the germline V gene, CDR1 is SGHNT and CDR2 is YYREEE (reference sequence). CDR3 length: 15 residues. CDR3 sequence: CASSSGGLAGVEQYF. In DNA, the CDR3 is TGTGCCAGCAGCTCTGGGGGACTAGCGGGAGTCGAGCAGTACTTC.

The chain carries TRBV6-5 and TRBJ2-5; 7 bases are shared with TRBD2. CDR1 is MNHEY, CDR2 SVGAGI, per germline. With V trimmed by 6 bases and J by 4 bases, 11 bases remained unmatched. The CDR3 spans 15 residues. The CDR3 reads CASRRTRDYGETQYF. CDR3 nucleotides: TGTGCCAGCAGGAGAACCCGGGACTACGGAGAGACCCAGTACTTC.

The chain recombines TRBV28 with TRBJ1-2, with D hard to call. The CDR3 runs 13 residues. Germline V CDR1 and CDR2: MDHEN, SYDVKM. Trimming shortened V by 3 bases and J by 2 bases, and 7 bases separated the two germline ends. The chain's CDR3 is CASSFPGNYGYTF. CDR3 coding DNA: TGTGCCAGCAGTTTCCCAGGCAACTATGGCTACACCTTC.

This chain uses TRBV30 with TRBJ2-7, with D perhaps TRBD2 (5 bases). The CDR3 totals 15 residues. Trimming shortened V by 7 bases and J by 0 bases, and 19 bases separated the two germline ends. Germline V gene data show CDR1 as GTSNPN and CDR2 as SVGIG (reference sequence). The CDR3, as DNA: TGTGCCTTTTCTGCCCCAGACTATGGCTCCTACGAGCAGTACTTC. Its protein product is CAFSAPDYGSYEQYF.

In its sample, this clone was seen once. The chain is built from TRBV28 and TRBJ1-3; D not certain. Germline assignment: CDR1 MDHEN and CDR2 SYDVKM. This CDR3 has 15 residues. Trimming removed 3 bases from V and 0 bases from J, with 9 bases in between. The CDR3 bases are TGTGCCAGCAGTTTTCTCGGGTCCTCTGGAAACACCATATATTTT. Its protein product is CASSFLGSSGNTIYF.

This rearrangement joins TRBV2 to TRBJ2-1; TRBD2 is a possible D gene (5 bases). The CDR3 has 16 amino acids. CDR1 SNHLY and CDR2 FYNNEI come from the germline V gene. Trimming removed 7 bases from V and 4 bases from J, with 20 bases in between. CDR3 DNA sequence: TGTGCCAGCATGACACTAGGACGGAAAAGTTACAATGAGCAGTTCTTC. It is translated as CASMTLGRKSYNEQFF. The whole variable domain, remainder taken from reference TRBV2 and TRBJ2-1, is EPEVTQTPSHQVTQMGQEVILRCVPISNHLYFYWYRQILGQKVEFLVSFYNNEISEKSEIFDDQFSVERPDGSNFTLKIRSTKLEDSAMYFCASMTLGRKSYNEQFFGPGTRLTVL.